One sample yielded the 18 T cell receptor beta chains listed below, sequenced in a study of lymphopenia after photon versus proton radiotherapy. Sequencing used immunoSEQ multiplex PCR; TCRdb keeps in-frame clones, though not all of them. The data contain approximately 80,000 clones, around 83% of them singletons. The sequenced sample was peripheral blood, obtained from a patient treated with proton-based radiotherapy. The source of these receptors is a man aged 60-69 years with pancreatic cancer.

This clone has just one count. The V gene is TRBV11-3, the J gene TRBJ2-1; D may match TRBD1 or TRBD2 (5 bases each). From germline, CDR1 is SGHNT and CDR2 YENEEA. The CDR3 consists of 15 residues. V was trimmed by 3 bases and J by 0 bases, leaving 9 bases between them. The CDR3, as DNA: TGTGCCAGCAGCTTGGGACGAAGCTCCTACAATGAGCAGTTCTTC. As protein: CASSLGRSSYNEQFF.

For this clone: Other DNA variants within this sample encode the same CDR3. This chain uses TRBV9 with TRBJ2-3, with D possibly TRBD2 on 6 matching bases. Germline values: CDR1 SGDLS, CDR2 YYNGEE. CDR3 length: 16 residues. V lost 0 bases and J lost 2, with 13 bases in between. The CDR3 DNA reads as TGTGCCAGCAGCGTAGGAGGAGCGGGCCTCACAGATACGCAGTATTTT. Translating gives CASSVGGAGLTDTQYF.

The chain carries TRBV5-1 and TRBJ1-5; 9 bases map to TRBD1. CDR1 SGHRS and CDR2 YFSETQ come from the germline V gene. After removal of 0 bases from V and 4 bases from J, the junction contained 2 bases not matched to a gene. The CDR3 is 15 residues long. The CDR3 DNA reads as TGCGCCAGCAGCTTGGGACAGGGGGAGAATCAGCCCCAGCATTTT. It translates to CASSLGQGENQPQHF.

This chain connects TRBV28 to TRBJ1-5; D unresolved. The germline gives CDR1 MDHEN, CDR2 SYDVKM. The ends were cut back, 7 bases at V and 2 bases at J, with 21 bases in the middle. The CDR3 loop spans 17 amino acids. The CDR3 protein is CASIPQNSGSRNQPQHF. CDR3 DNA sequence: TGTGCCAGCATTCCTCAAAACTCGGGCAGTCGCAATCAGCCCCAGCATTTT.

J is TRBJ1-1 and V is TRBV30; D may be TRBD1 (5 bases). The germline CDR1 and CDR2 sequences are GTSNPN and SVGIG (reference sequence). Trimming took off 0 bases at V and 1 base at J, with 12 bases between the two ends. There are 15 residues in the CDR3. The CDR3 DNA reads as TGTGCCTGGAGTGTGGCAGGGAGACCGAACACTGAAGCTTTCTTT. This translates into CAWSVAGRPNTEAFF.

The chain uses TRBV7-2 and TRBJ2-3, with D perhaps matching TRBD1 or TRBD2 (5 bases each). The CDR3 is 17 residues long. Germline assignment: CDR1 SGHTA and CDR2 FQGNSA. V was trimmed by 4 bases and J by 2 bases, leaving 19 bases between them. The CDR3 sequence: CASSSHRYGANTDTQYF. CDR3 in DNA: TGTGCCAGCAGCTCCCATCGTTACGGGGCCAACACAGATACGCAGTATTTT.

The V call is TRBV4-1, the J call TRBJ1-1; no definite D call. The V end lost 2 bases, the J end lost 5 bases, and 12 bases lay between the germline ends. This CDR3 has 14 residues. Germline lookup yields CDR1 MGHRA and CDR2 YSYEKL. The CDR3 protein is CASSQQIIRTEAFF. The CDR3 DNA follows: TGCGCCAGCAGCCAACAGATTATTAGGACTGAAGCTTTCTTT.

This clone was recorded a few times. The V gene is TRBV2, the J gene TRBJ2-7; maybe TRBD1 (6 bases). Germline V gene lookup returns CDR1 SNHLY and CDR2 FYNNEI. CDR3 length: 13 amino acids. Trimming shortened V by 6 bases and J by 3 bases, and 12 bases separated the two germline ends. The CDR3 coding sequence is TGTGCCAGCAGCGACGGGACAAACTACGAGCAGTACTTC. Encoded protein: CASSDGTNYEQYF.

The J gene is TRBJ2-1, the V gene TRBV15, with D perhaps matching TRBD1 or TRBD2 (5 bases each). Between the trimmed V and J ends, which lost 0 bases and 5 bases, there was a span of 8 bases. There are 14 residues in the CDR3. CDR1 is LNHNV, CDR2 YYDKDF, per germline (reference sequence). The CDR3 DNA follows: TGTGCCACCAGCAGAGATCTGGGGGACAATGAGCAGTTCTTC. Translating gives CATSRDLGDNEQFF.

The J gene is TRBJ2-5, the V gene TRBV15; possible D gene TRBD2, 6 bases. Trimming cost V 0 bases and J 5 bases, with 13 bases left between them. Per the germline V gene, CDR1 is LNHNV and CDR2 is YYDKDF (reference sequence). CDR3 size: 15 residues. The CDR3 coding sequence is TGTGCCACCAGCAGAGATTACGGGGGACCGGAGACCCAGTACTTC. It yields the protein CATSRDYGGPETQYF.

V usage is TRBV2 and J usage is TRBJ2-5, with D uncertain. The V end lost 6 bases, the J end lost 0 bases, and 8 bases lay between the germline ends. There are 13 residues in the CDR3. Germline V gives CDR1 SNHLY, CDR2 FYNNEI. The CDR3 DNA reads TGTGCCAGCAGAGGCGCTAACCAAGAGACCCAGTACTTC. Translated: CASRGANQETQYF.

The gene calls are TRBV2 and TRBJ2-1; D perhaps matches TRBD1 (5 bases). This CDR3 spans 15 amino acids. V lost 7 bases and J lost 0, with 13 bases in between. From germline, CDR1 is SNHLY and CDR2 FYNNEI. CDR3 sequence reads: CASKLTVTSYNEQFF. CDR3 coding DNA: TGTGCCAGCAAATTGACAGTAACCTCCTACAATGAGCAGTTCTTC.

Here the CDR3 reads CASSPLRDTSYEQYF. The CDR3 DNA reads as TGTGCCAGCAGCCCCCTCCGGGACACCTCCTACGAGCAGTACTTC. The gene calls are TRBV5-6 and TRBJ2-7, with D maybe TRBD1 (6 bases). Trimming cost V 4 bases and J 0 bases, with 14 bases left between them. Germline V gene data show CDR1 as SGHDT and CDR2 as YYEEEE. The CDR3 is 15 residues long.

This chain uses TRBV7-9 with TRBJ1-3; TRBD1 is a possible D gene (6 bases). V lost 4 bases and J lost 0, with 13 bases in between. CDR1 is SEHNR, CDR2 FQNEAQ, per germline (reference sequence). The CDR3 spans 16 residues. The CDR3 sequence is CASSSHRVPSGNTIYF. CDR3 sequence (DNA): TGTGCCAGCAGCTCGCACAGGGTACCCTCTGGAAACACCATATATTTT.

The chain has TRBV7-8 and TRBJ2-2; weak D call: TRBD1 (6 bases). V was cut by 5 bases and J by 6 bases, with 10 bases left in between. The CDR3 consists of 13 residues. Germline V gives CDR1 SGHVS, CDR2 FQNEAQ. As DNA, the CDR3 is TGTGCCAGCAGCACAGGGTTTTCCGGGGAGCTGTTTTTT. Translated: CASSTGFSGELFF.

The chain couples TRBV11-2 to TRBJ1-3; TRBD1 is a possible D gene (5 bases). Trimming took off 6 bases at V and 0 bases at J, with 21 bases between the two ends. The V gene's germline CDR1 is SGHAT and CDR2 FQNNGV. The CDR3 length is 18 residues. Here the CDR3 DNA reads TGTGCCAGCAGACCTTGGGGCCAGGGCCTGAGCTCTGGAAACACCATATATTTT. Translation: CASRPWGQGLSSGNTIYF.

V usage is TRBV28 and J usage is TRBJ2-7; no definite D call. V was trimmed by 4 bases and J by 5 bases, leaving 24 bases between them. The CDR3 runs to 17 residues. The germline V gene has CDR1 MDHEN and CDR2 SYDVKM. DNA for the CDR3: TGTGCCAGCAGTTCCCGCCGACTCCGCACTACTCTGGACGAGCAGTACTTC. Protein sequence: CASSSRRLRTTLDEQYF.

The chain has TRBV14 and TRBJ2-1, with a tentative D call TRBD1 (5 bases). The CDR3 spans 16 residues. The germline V gene encodes CDR1 SGHDN and CDR2 FVKESK. Trimming pared 1 base from V and 0 bases from J, leaving 10 bases between. CDR3: CASSQVSGYSYNEQFF. For the CDR3, the DNA is TGTGCCAGCAGCCAAGTCTCAGGGTACTCCTACAATGAGCAGTTCTTC.